This TCR beta chain was documented in a study of blood T cells in healthy people across ages (dated by TCRdb to between 2014 and 2017). Looking at the study overall: Template switching captured roughly one uniquely barcoded TCR beta cDNA molecule per two T cells in model experiments. Donors were grouped into four age groups: young (average approximately 15 years), middle-aged (39), aged (62) and long-lived (less than 85). To track age-related changes in TCR beta repertoire diversity, the study relied on deep sequencing normalized with unique cDNA molecular identifiers. Using the same blood draw, the study looked at two additional independent replicas of 1 million unique cDNA reads for two donors, one aged 18 to 30 and the other aged 80 or older. The study at large found these results: Because the CMV infection status of the donors was unknown, age-related changes in expanded clonotypes may potentially have been confounded. A strong correlation was found between observed TCR beta diversity and the percentage of naive T cells measured by flow cytometry. The long-lived group showed more naive CD4+ T cells, fewer expanded clones and increased TCR diversity than the aged group, suggesting age selection. Observed TCR beta diversity per million T cells fell roughly linearly with age, and a significant reduction was already apparent by age roughly 40. Conclusive comparison of naive and antigen-experienced compartments was prevented by the profiling of bulk unsorted PBMCs. Estimates of total diversity from one million sequenced T cells were regarded as lower bounds and underestimates.

Libraries were built with 5' RACE. The reads were generated on an Illumina HiSeq 2500. The second PCR ran for roughly 6 to 11 cycles and used a J-beta primer mix along with a sample-barcoded 5' primer. A unique molecular identifier was introduced onto each TCR beta cDNA molecule by a template-switch 5' adaptor carrying 12 random nucleotides. Each sample yielded at least 2.5 million CDR3-containing paired-end reads. First-strand cDNA was synthesized from all RNA with the Mint cDNA synthesis kit, primed by a TRBC-specific oligonucleotide. After uracil-DNA glycosylase treatment, a first 18-cycle PCR used universal primers M1SS and BC2_uni_R on all cDNA. In the source study's methods: Each sample was normalized by randomly selecting 1 million high-quality reads, each carrying a distinct molecular identifier. Reads sharing molecular identifiers were discarded rather than binned into consensus sequences. MiTCR, with a Q25 quality threshold and the strictest error-elimination algorithm, was used for CDR3 identification, clonotype clustering and error correction. A nonparametric unseen species model with Euler transformation was used to estimate a lower bound on total TCR beta diversity. TCRdb ran its own pipeline on the public reads, namely fastp trimming at Q25 and MiXCR clone calling, and kept in-frame beta chains. Merged by CDR3 protein, the rows form single entries marked with the most common genes and DNA. TCRdb, not the original authors, processed these V and J calls. Present in this sample are 550,000 to 650,000 distinct CDR3 sequences, around a quarter of which were seen just once. Together, the top ten hold 3% to 4% of the sample.

The CDR3, cysteine through phenylalanine, is 14 amino acids long. Only the CDR3 part of the read is kept: 42 bases, read in frame from the first base. In the germline V gene, CDR1 corresponds to SGDLS and CDR2 to YYNGEE. Relative to germline, V is 4 bases shorter and J is 6 bases shorter, with 15 bases between their ends. Points on this clonotype: What antigen it recognizes has not been identified. Nothing much larger sits one base from this clone, and base qualities are not available.

The approximately 39 donors, aged roughly 6 to 95 years, were systemically healthy Caucasian individuals from Russia. Roughly 10 milliliters of peripheral blood were drawn from each donor into EDTA-treated Vacutainer tubes. Ficoll-Paque density-gradient centrifugation was used to isolate PBMCs, with at least 6.5 million per sample. Trizol reagent was used to extract total RNA from PBMCs, with at least 5 micrograms per sample. Naive CD45RAhigh/CD27high T cell percentages were measured by flow cytometry on a PBMC aliquot from every donor. The sample was also linked to a second study, of T cells of mothers and their children. Reported in the second study: The donors were nine systemically healthy Caucasian individuals, made up of three mothers and their six children. cDNA synthesis used all of the extracted RNA, with roughly 1.5 ug of RNA in each 15 ul reaction. In the second PCR, the M1S primer introduced both the sample barcodes and 2-4 random nucleotides. More than 8.5 million TCR beta CDR3 reads were obtained from each mother, and millions of reads were obtained from each child. Thymic selection similarly shapes TCR recombination output in related and unrelated pairs, with minor effect from inherited differences. Normalized repertoire overlap was always found to be slightly, but never significantly, higher in related mother-child pairs than in unrelated mother-child pairs. Persistent microchimeric T cell clones were not detected, at a sensitivity of 85 to 100 clones per million clonotypes. In the study, deep NGS was used to compare the TCR beta repertoires of mothers and children, and features distinguishing related mother-child pairs from unrelated individuals were sought. On average, the children were roughly 10 +/- 4 years old, while the mothers were approximately 40 +/- 4 years old. Libraries were sequenced on Illumina HiSeq 2000 with 100+100 nt paired-end reads after adapter ligation with NEBNext reagents. To prevent cross-contamination, the mother and child libraries were prepared a month apart and were sequenced in separate runs. Between roughly 500,000 and 2,100,000 distinct TCR beta clonotypes were identified per donor. Naive TCR beta clonotypes were estimated from low-frequency clonotypes matched to each donor's FACS-determined naive share, without sorting.

Sequenced material: blood. The chain couples TRBV9 to TRBJ2-3, with the D gene uncertain. This TCR derives from a boy aged 2 to 10 in good health. This receptor has the CDR3 CASSIPTRSDTQYF. In nucleotides, the sequence is TGTGCCAGCAGCATACCGACCAGATCGGATACGCAGTATTTT. The full variable domain, completed from the reference TRBV9 and TRBJ2-3 proteins outside the CDR3, reads DSGVTQTPKHLITATGQRVTLRCSPRSGDLSVYWYQQSLDQGLQFLIQYYNGEERAKGNILERFSAQQFPDLHSELNLSSLELGDSALYFCASSIPTRSDTQYFGPGTRLTVL.